The source of this T cell receptor beta chain is a study of cytomegalovirus exposure and HLA in healthy donors. The study ran its PCR with 60 Vbeta and 13 Jbeta primers. Here immunoSEQ multiplex PCR was the method, and the copy in TCRdb shows in-frame clones only, minus some. This table holds roughly 150,000 clones, about 85% found once. V was shortened by 7 bases and J by 9 bases, with 16 bases between the two germline ends. The length of the CDR3 is 12 residues. Germline CDR1 and CDR2: MDHEN and SYDVKM. This sequence joins TRBV28 and TRBJ2-7, with no clear D. This clonotype originated in a man aged 45-65 years in good health and CMV-seropositive. Material for sequencing was PBMCs. The chain's CDR3 is CASIAPGERQYF. CDR3 nucleotides: TGTGCCAGCATCGCACCCGGCGAGCGGCAGTACTTC.